Each of the 9 T cell receptor beta chains below was sequenced from the same sample in a study of T cell responses to AZD1222 COVID-19 vaccine. Method: immunoSEQ multiplex PCR; TCRdb's copy keeps in-frame clones and lacks some. The sample lists 130,000 to 150,000 clones, about 93% occurring once. Sample: peripheral blood, taken on day 0 of AZD1222 vaccination. These receptors were collected from an adult in good health.

CDR3 region: CASSQATGGMHSPLHF. CDR3 nucleotides: TGTGCCAGCAGCCAAGCGACAGGGGGGATGCATTCACCCCTCCACTTT. The chain is built from TRBV3-1 (or the pseudogene TRBV3-2) and TRBJ1-6; 9 bases agree with TRBD1. This CDR3 contains 16 residues. CDR1 and CDR2 (germline): LGHDT, YNNKEL (reference sequence). The ends lost 1 base at V and 8 bases at J; junction bases unmatched: 6.

The J gene is TRBJ2-3, the V gene TRBV20-1; D gene uncertain. Germline lookup yields CDR1 DFQATT and CDR2 SNEGSKA (reference sequence). This CDR3 spans 10 amino acids. Trimming stripped 8 bases from V and 6 bases from J, with 9 bases between. The DNA for the CDR3 is TGCAGTCCGCGTAGGGATACGCAGTATTTT. This sequence encodes CSPRRDTQYF.

This chain connects TRBV9 to TRBJ1-5; tentatively, D is TRBD1 (5 bases). Trimming took 0 bases from V and 3 from J, leaving 10 bases between them. CDR1 is SGDLS and CDR2 is YYNGEE in the germline V gene. CDR3 length: 15 residues. The CDR3 DNA sequence: TGTGCCAGCAGCGTAGACGGGGCCGACAATCAGCCCCAGCATTTT. Protein: CASSVDGADNQPQHF. Filled out from reference TRBV9 and TRBJ1-5, the complete variable domain reads DSGVTQTPKHLITATGQRVTLRCSPRSGDLSVYWYQQSLDQGLQFLIQYYNGEERAKGNILERFSAQQFPDLHSELNLSSLELGDSALYFCASSVDGADNQPQHFGDGTRLSIL.

The chain joins TRBV6-2 or TRBV6-3 to TRBJ2-3, with D possibly being TRBD2 (5 bases). This CDR3 comprises 15 residues. CDR1 and CDR2 (germline): MNHEY, SVGEGT. V was trimmed by 2 bases and J by 6 bases, leaving 15 bases between them. CDR3 nucleotides: TGTGCCAGCAGTTACCCCTGGGGAGTAGACGATACGCAGTATTTT. Residues: CASSYPWGVDDTQYF.

The rearrangement joins TRBV6-2 or TRBV6-3 to TRBJ1-6; D is uncertain. CDR3 size: 16 residues. Per germline, CDR1 MNHEY and CDR2 SVGEGT. The V end was cut by 2 bases, the J end by 5 bases, with 13 bases between. For the CDR3, the DNA is TGTGCCAGCAGTTACAGAAAGGTGTCCGATAATTCACCCCTCCACTTT. Its translation is CASSYRKVSDNSPLHF.

The chain links TRBV5-1 to TRBJ1-5; no reliable D call. Trimming took 0 bases from V and 0 from J, leaving 4 bases between them. The CDR3 totals 14 residues. In germline, CDR1 is SGHRS, CDR2 YFSETQ. The CDR3, as DNA: TGCGCCAGCAGCTTGGTACCTAGCAATCAGCCCCAGCATTTT. It translates to CASSLVPSNQPQHF.

The gene calls are TRBV9 and TRBJ1-1; D gene uncertain. The CDR3 consists of 14 residues. V was cut by 3 bases and J by 1 base, with 10 bases left in between. Germline V gives CDR1 SGDLS, CDR2 YYNGEE. Here the CDR3 DNA reads TGTGCCAGCAGCGCCGGACCGGAGAACACTGAAGCTTTCTTT. Translating it yields CASSAGPENTEAFF.

The chain employs TRBV4-2 and TRBJ1-1; 7 bases fit TRBD1. The trim removed 0 bases at V and 1 base at J, leaving 2 bases unmatched. This CDR3 comprises 15 residues. CDR1 is LGHNA and CDR2 is YNFKEQ in the germline V gene. The CDR3 is CASSQDTGANTEAFF. In DNA form, the CDR3 reads TGTGCCAGCAGCCAAGATACAGGGGCGAACACTGAAGCTTTCTTT.

This clone was picked up one time. The chain combines TRBV14 with TRBJ2-3; D may match TRBD1 or TRBD2 (5 bases each). V was shortened by 0 bases and J by 6 bases, with 19 bases between the two germline ends. CDR1 SGHDN and CDR2 FVKESK come from the germline V gene. The CDR3 is 17 amino acids. The CDR3 loop reads CASSQDLGEILWDTQYF. For the CDR3, the DNA is TGTGCCAGCAGCCAAGATTTGGGGGAGATTTTGTGGGATACGCAGTATTTT.